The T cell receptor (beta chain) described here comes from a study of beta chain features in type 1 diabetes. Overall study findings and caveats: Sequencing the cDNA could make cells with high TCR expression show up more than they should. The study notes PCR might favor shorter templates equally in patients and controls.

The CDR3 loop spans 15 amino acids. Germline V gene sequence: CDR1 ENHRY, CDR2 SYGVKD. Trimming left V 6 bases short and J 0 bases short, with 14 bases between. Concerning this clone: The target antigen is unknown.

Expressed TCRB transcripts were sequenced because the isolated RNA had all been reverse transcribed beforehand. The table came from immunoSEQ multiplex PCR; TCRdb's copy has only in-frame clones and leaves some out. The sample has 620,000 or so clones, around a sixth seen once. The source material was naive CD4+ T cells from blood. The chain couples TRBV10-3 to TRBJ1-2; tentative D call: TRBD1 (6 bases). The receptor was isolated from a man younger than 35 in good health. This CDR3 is CAIRLHRDANYGYTF. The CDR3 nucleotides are TGTGCCATCAGACTCCACAGGGACGCTAACTATGGCTACACCTTC.